A selection of T cell receptor beta chains follows, all from one sample in a study of blood T cells in healthy people across ages. One entry per CDR3 protein results from TCRdb running MiXCR on the 5' RACE reads. The top ten hold about 30% of the sample, which has 700,000 or so distinct CDR3 sequences, approximately 40% seen once. Sequences were obtained from blood. The receptors stem from a man older than 75 in good health. The CDR3 runs from the conserved cysteine through the conserved F or W. A D gene is named only where the DNA matches it firmly. Expanded clones are given a class, and other clones once, few, many or no size at all.

NA	few	TRBV4-2	TRBJ2-5	TGTGCCAGCAGCCAAACGGGAAGAGCGGAGCAAGAGACCCAGTACTTC	CASSQTGRAEQETQYF
TRBD1	NA	TRBV30	TRBJ2-5	TGTGCCTGGAGTCCGGGACAGGCCGAAGAGACCCAGTACTTC	CAWSPGQAEETQYF
NA	few	TRBV7-2	TRBJ2-5	TGTGCCAGCAGAGATCGGTTCGGGGAGACCCAGTACTTC	CASRDRFGETQYF
NA	NA	TRBV10-3	TRBJ2-7	TGTGCCATGGGGCGGGACTACGAGCAGTACTTC	CAMGRDYEQYF
TRBD1	once	TRBV7-2	TRBJ2-4	TGTGCCAGCAGAAAACAGGGGCCCAAAAACATTCAGTACTTC	CASRKQGPKNIQYF
TRBD2	many	TRBV20-1	TRBJ2-5	TGCAGTGCTAATCCCGGGAGGGCCGGGGAGACCCAGTACTTC	CSANPGRAGETQYF
TRBD2	NA	TRBV4-2	TRBJ2-3	TGCGCCAGCAGCCAAGATCGGGGACTAGCGGGCACAGATACGCAGTATTTT	CASSQDRGLAGTDTQYF
NA	few	TRBV3-1	TRBJ1-2	TGTGCCAGCAGCCAAGAGGGGGGCGGCTACACCTTC	CASSQEGGGYTF
NA	NA	TRBV4-3	TRBJ1-5	TGCGCCAGCAGCCAAGGGGCAAGGAATAGCAATCAGCCCCAGCATTTT	CASSQGARNSNQPQHF
NA	few	TRBV6-5	TRBJ1-2	TGTGCCAGCAGCCAAGGACAGCCGAATGGCTACACCTTC	CASSQGQPNGYTF
NA	NA	TRBV6-2/TRBV6-3	TRBJ2-7	TGTGCCAGCACCCACTACAATGAGCAGTACTTC	CASTHYNEQYF
TRBD2	NA	TRBV6-2/TRBV6-3	TRBJ2-1	TGTGCCAGCGCGGGGACTAGCGGATACAAGGAGCAGTTCTTC	CASAGTSGYKEQFF
NA	few	TRBV6-5	TRBJ2-7	TGTGCCAGCAGTTCCCCGGGTAGCTTCATCTACGAGCAGTACTTC	CASSSPGSFIYEQYF
NA	NA	TRBV6-2/TRBV6-3	TRBJ2-1	TGTGCCAGCAGTACCCTTGTCGGACCACAAGGGACCCAGTTCTTC	CASSTLVGPQGTQFF
NA	NA	TRBV7-6	TRBJ2-7	TGTGCCAGCAGCTTAGAGGAGGGATCCTACGAGCAGTACTTC	CASSLEEGSYEQYF
NA	NA	TRBV7-2	TRBJ2-7	TGTGCCAGCAGCTTCTCAATCGCGGGGACCAACGAGCAGTACTTC	CASSFSIAGTNEQYF
NA	NA	TRBV7-3	TRBJ2-3	TGTGCCAGCAGCTCCAGGGGGGACATCATCACGGATACGCAGTATTTT	CASSSRGDIITDTQYF
NA	few	TRBV2	TRBJ1-1	TGTGCCAGCAGCGGGAGTGAAGGGGGTGATACTGAAGCTTTCTTT	CASSGSEGGDTEAFF
TRBD1	NA	TRBV20-1	TRBJ2-7	TGCAGTGCCGTCAGACAGGGGGCATACGAGCAGTACTTC	CSAVRQGAYEQYF
NA	NA	TRBV12-3/TRBV12-4	TRBJ2-1	TGTGCCAGCAGCCCTTTGGCTCATTACAATGAGCAGTTCTTC	CASSPLAHYNEQFF
TRBD1	NA	TRBV25-1	TRBJ1-6	TGTGCCAGCAGGGACAGGATCATCGGGGGACCCCTCCACTTT	CASRDRIIGGPLHF
NA	NA	TRBV11-2	TRBJ2-7	TGTGCCAGCAGCACGCCAGGGTTATCCTACGAGCAGTACTTC	CASSTPGLSYEQYF
TRBD2	few	TRBV7-2	TRBJ2-5	TGTGCCAGCAGCCCGCTAGCGGGGCCCCAAGAGACCCAGTACTTC	CASSPLAGPQETQYF
NA	few	TRBV3-1	TRBJ1-6	TGTGCCAGCAGCCAAGATGTTTCCAATTCACCCCTCCACTTT	CASSQDVSNSPLHF
NA	NA	TRBV5-5	TRBJ2-2	TGTGCCAGCAGCTCCGACAGTTACACCGGGGAGCTGTTTTTT	CASSSDSYTGELFF
NA	NA	TRBV9	TRBJ2-2	TGTGCCAGCAGCGTAGGTGGGGGCACCGGGGAGCTGTTTTTT	CASSVGGGTGELFF